This note documents a single T cell receptor beta chain sequence. As handled by the study authors: Reference gene primer amplification gave estimated nucleated cell counts. Data came from immunoSEQ multiplex PCR; TCRdb stores just in-frame clones and leaves some out. V and J calls and clone size are those listed in that table; D and trimming were worked out from the DNA. This sample has roughly 250,000 clones; about nine tenths occur once, and the top ten carry less than 0.9%. CDR1 and CDR2 from the germline V gene are GTSNPN and SVGIG (reference sequence). V lost 2 bases, J lost 7 bases, and 10 bases stayed unmatched. The CDR3 totals 17 residues. This entry comes from a study of blood T cell repertoires in COVID-19. Background on the study: The origin of the acute and convalescent COVID-19 samples was the United States, Italy and Spain.

Participants' reported clinical history set cohort assignment. Exposed enrollees encountered a COVID-19 case at some point within 2 weeks before study entry. Sequencing input: PBMCs or T cells enriched from blood (not recorded which). The chain employs TRBV30 and TRBJ2-1; 14 bases are a match to TRBD2. The TCR comes from a man over 45 who had been exposed to COVID-19. The CDR3 bases are TGTGCCTGGAGTCCTTTTCGGACTAGCGGGAGGAATAATGAGCAGTTCTTC. This gives the protein CAWSPFRTSGRNNEQFF.